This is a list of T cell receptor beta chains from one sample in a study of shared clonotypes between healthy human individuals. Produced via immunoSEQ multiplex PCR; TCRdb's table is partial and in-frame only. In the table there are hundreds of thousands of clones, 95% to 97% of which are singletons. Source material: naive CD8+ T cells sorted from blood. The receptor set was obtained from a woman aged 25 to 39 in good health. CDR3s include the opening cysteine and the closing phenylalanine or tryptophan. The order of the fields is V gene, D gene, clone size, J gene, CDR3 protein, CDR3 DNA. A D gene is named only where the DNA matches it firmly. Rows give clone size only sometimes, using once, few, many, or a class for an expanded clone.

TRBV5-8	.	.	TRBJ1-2	CASSWGRGYTF	TGTGCCAGCAGCTGGGGACGTGGCTACACCTTC
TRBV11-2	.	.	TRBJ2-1	CASSAGLEQFF	TGTGCCAGCAGCGCCGGACTGGAGCAGTTCTTC
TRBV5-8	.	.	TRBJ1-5	CASSSRGGQPQHF	TGTGCCAGCAGCTCTCGGGGGGGTCAGCCCCAGCATTTT
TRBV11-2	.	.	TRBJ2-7	CASSFRAAYEQYF	TGTGCCAGCAGCTTCAGGGCGGCGTACGAGCAGTACTTC
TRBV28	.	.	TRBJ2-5	CASSPPQQETQYF	TGTGCCAGCAGTCCGCCCCAGCAAGAGACCCAGTACTTC
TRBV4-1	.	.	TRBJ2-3	CASSQDIPSLSTDTQYF	TGCGCCAGCAGCCAAGATATTCCTAGCCTCAGCACAGATACGCAGTATTTT
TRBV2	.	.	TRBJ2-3	CASSEGQTPSTDTQYF	TGTGCCAGCAGTGAAGGGCAGACACCAAGCACAGATACGCAGTATTTT
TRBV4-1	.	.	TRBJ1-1	CASSQGRSLNTEAFF	TGCGCCAGCAGCCAAGGAAGGAGCCTGAACACTGAAGCTTTCTTT
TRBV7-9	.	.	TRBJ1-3	CASRDYSGNTIYF	TGTGCCAGCAGGGATTACTCTGGAAACACCATATATTTT
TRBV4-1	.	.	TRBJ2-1	CASSQEGSTRLGEQFF	TGCGCCAGCAGCCAAGAAGGTTCGACACGTCTTGGTGAGCAGTTCTTC
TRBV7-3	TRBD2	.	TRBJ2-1	CASSSWTSGGNEQFF	TGTGCCAGCAGCTCTTGGACTAGCGGGGGGAATGAGCAGTTCTTC
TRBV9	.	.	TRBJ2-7	CASSVGDGPSYEQYF	TGTGCCAGCAGCGTAGGGGATGGACCCTCCTACGAGCAGTACTTC
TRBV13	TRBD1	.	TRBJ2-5	CASSVQGRLQETQYF	TGTGCCAGCAGCGTACAGGGGCGATTACAAGAGACCCAGTACTTC
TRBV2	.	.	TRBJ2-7	CASKHDGSLNEQYF	TGTGCCAGCAAGCACGACGGGTCTCTCAACGAGCAGTACTTC
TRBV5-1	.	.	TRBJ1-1	CASSFLGGPEAFF	TGCGCCAGCAGCTTTCTCGGGGGACCTGAAGCTTTCTTT
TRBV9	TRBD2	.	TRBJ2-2	CASTLAGADTGELFF	TGTGCCAGCACCTTAGCGGGAGCGGACACCGGGGAGCTGTTTTTT
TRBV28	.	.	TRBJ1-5	CASTRQGSNQPQHF	TGTGCCAGCACTAGGCAGGGAAGCAATCAGCCCCAGCATTTT
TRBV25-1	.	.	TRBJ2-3	CASSGSTSTDTQYF	TGTGCCAGCAGTGGATCGACTAGCACAGATACGCAGTATTTT
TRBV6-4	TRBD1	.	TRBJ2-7	CASSDPASDRVYEQYF	TGTGCCAGCAGTGACCCGGCCTCCGACAGGGTGTACGAGCAGTACTTC
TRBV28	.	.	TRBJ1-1	CASSLLRRGGTEAFF	TGTGCCAGCAGTTTACTGCGCAGGGGAGGCACTGAAGCTTTCTTT
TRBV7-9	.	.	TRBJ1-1	CASGGPPPEAEAFF	TGTGCCAGCGGGGGGCCTCCCCCTGAAGCTGAAGCTTTCTTT
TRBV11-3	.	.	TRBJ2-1	CASSPSGNEQFF	TGTGCCAGCAGCCCTAGTGGGAATGAGCAGTTCTTC
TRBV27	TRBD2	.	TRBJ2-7	CASSLASGSYEQYF	TGTGCCAGCAGTCTAGCTAGCGGGAGTTACGAGCAGTACTTC
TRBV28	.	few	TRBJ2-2	CASSFNTGELFF	TGTGCCAGCAGTTTTAACACCGGGGAGCTGTTTTTT
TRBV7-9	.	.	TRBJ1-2	CASSLGIVNYGYTF	TGTGCCAGCAGCTTAGGGATCGTCAACTATGGCTACACCTTC
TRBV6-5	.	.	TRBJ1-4	CASSYNSGSEKLFF	TGTGCCAGCAGTTACAATTCGGGGTCTGAAAAACTGTTTTTT
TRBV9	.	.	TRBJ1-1	CASSGQGMNTEAFF	TGTGCCAGCAGCGGTCAGGGGATGAACACTGAAGCTTTCTTT
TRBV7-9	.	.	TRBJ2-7	CASSLGQGGFEQYF	TGTGCCAGCAGCTTAGGGCAGGGCGGGTTCGAGCAGTACTTC
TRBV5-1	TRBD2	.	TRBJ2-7	CASSLGGSSYEQYF	TGCGCCAGCAGCTTGGGCGGGAGCTCCTACGAGCAGTACTTC
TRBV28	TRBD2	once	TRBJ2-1	CASSLGLAGPLGNEQFF	TGTGCCAGCAGTTTAGGTCTAGCGGGCCCCCTTGGGAATGAGCAGTTCTTC
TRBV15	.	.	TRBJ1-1	CATSPGTPHTEAFF	TGTGCCACCAGCCCAGGGACGCCCCACACTGAAGCTTTCTTT
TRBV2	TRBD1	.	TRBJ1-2	CASSQVDTGVSYGYTF	TGTGCCAGCTCCCAAGTTGATACAGGGGTGAGCTATGGCTACACCTTC
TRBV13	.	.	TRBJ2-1	CASSPSLLQESKLDEQFF	TGTGCCAGCAGCCCAAGCCTCTTGCAGGAATCAAAACTTGATGAGCAGTTCTTC
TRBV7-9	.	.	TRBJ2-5	CASSFQADQETQYF	TGTGCCAGCAGCTTCCAAGCTGACCAAGAGACCCAGTACTTC
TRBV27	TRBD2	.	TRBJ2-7	CASSLGASGSSYEQYF	TGTGCCAGCAGTTTAGGTGCTAGCGGTTCATCCTACGAGCAGTACTTC
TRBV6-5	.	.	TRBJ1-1	CASSYSIGGRTEAFF	TGTGCCAGCAGTTACTCGATAGGGGGTCGTACTGAAGCTTTCTTT
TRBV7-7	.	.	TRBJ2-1	CASSLLPTGMGSYNEQFF	TGTGCCAGCAGCTTACTCCCCACAGGAATGGGCTCCTACAATGAGCAGTTCTTC
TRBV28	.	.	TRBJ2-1	CASSFESSYNEQFF	TGTGCCAGCAGTTTTGAGAGCTCCTACAATGAGCAGTTCTTC
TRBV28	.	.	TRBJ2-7	CASESESSYEQYF	TGTGCCAGCGAGAGCGAGAGCTCCTACGAGCAGTACTTC
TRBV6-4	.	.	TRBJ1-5	CASSESGTLQPQHF	TGTGCCAGCAGTGAGTCGGGGACACTCCAGCCCCAGCATTTT
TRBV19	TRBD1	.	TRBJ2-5	CASSNADRYQETQYF	TGTGCCAGTAGTAACGCGGACAGGTACCAAGAGACCCAGTACTTC
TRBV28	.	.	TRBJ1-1	CASTRKTEAFF	TGTGCCAGCACGAGAAAGACTGAAGCTTTCTTT
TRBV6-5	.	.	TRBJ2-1	CASSYVVSSYNEQFF	TGTGCCAGCAGTTACGTGGTAAGCTCCTACAATGAGCAGTTCTTC
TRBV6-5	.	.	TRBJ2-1	CASRRGGSSYNEQFF	TGTGCCAGCCGGAGGGGGGGAAGCTCCTACAATGAGCAGTTCTTC
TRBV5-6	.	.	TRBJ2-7	CASSFAFKAYEQYF	TGTGCCAGCAGCTTTGCCTTTAAAGCCTACGAGCAGTACTTC
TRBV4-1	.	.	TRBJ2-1	CASSQETRNNEQFF	TGCGCCAGCAGCCAGGAAACTAGGAACAATGAGCAGTTCTTC
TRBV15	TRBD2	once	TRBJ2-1	CATSSGLAGVNNEQFF	TGTGCCACCAGCAGTGGGCTAGCGGGAGTAAACAATGAGCAGTTCTTC
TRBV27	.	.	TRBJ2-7	CASSHRGPYEQYF	TGTGCCAGCAGTCACAGAGGGCCCTACGAGCAGTACTTC
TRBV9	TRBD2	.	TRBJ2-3	CASTRGRGSTDTQYF	TGTGCCAGCACCAGAGGGAGGGGAAGCACAGATACGCAGTATTTT
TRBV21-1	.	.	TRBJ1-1	CASSRNYTIRTEAFF	TGTGCCAGCAGTCGCAACTACACAATTCGCACTGAAGCTTTCTTT
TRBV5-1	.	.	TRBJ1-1	CASSLGVRGARGGTEAFF	TGCGCCAGCAGCTTGGGTGTCCGGGGGGCGAGGGGCGGTACTGAAGCTTTCTTT
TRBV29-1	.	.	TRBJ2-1	CSVEDPGIRASYNEQFF	TGCAGCGTTGAAGATCCGGGCATCAGGGCGTCCTACAATGAGCAGTTCTTC
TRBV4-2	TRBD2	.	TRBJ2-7	CASSQVAGGSYEQYF	TGTGCCAGCAGCCAAGTAGCGGGAGGTTCCTACGAGCAGTACTTC